Listed below are T cell receptor beta chains from one sample, sequenced in a study of blood T cell repertoires in COVID-19. The protocol was immunoSEQ multiplex PCR, while the TCRdb copy is restricted to in-frame clones and leaves out a portion. Found here are fewer than 350,000 clones, around 89% of them singletons; the top ten hold approximately 2%. Sequenced material: PBMCs or T cells enriched from blood (not recorded which). The origin of the receptors is a woman aged 60 to 75 in a cohort exposed to, infected with or recovered from COVID-19 (not recorded which). CDR3s include the opening cysteine and the closing phenylalanine or tryptophan. A D gene is named only where the DNA matches it firmly.

TRBV19,TRBJ2-1,TRBD2,CASSETSGSYNEQFF,TGTGCCAGTAGTGAAACTAGCGGGAGTTACAATGAGCAGTTCTTC
TRBV29-1,TRBJ2-2,TRBD1,CSVANRGTGELFF,TGCAGCGTCGCTAACAGGGGCACCGGGGAGCTGTTTTTT
TRBV28,TRBJ1-1,-,CASRDRLNTEAFF,TGTGCCAGCAGGGACAGACTGAACACTGAAGCTTTCTTT
TRBV4-3,TRBJ2-2,-,CASSQGAPTGKWTGELFF,TGCGCCAGCAGCCAAGGGGCACCTACAGGGAAGTGGACCGGGGAGCTGTTTTTT
TRBV11-2,TRBJ1-2,-,CASSLEHASYGYTF,TGTGCCAGCAGCTTAGAACATGCTAGCTATGGCTACACCTTC
TRBV19,TRBJ1-4,-,CASSHQRPTDEKLFF,TGTGCCAGTAGTCATCAGCGACCAACTGATGAAAAACTGTTTTTT
TRBV24-1,TRBJ1-5,-,CATSASLGFNQPQHF,TGTGCCACCAGTGCCTCCCTCGGGTTTAATCAGCCCCAGCATTTT
TRBV5-1,TRBJ2-3,-,CASSLVVTSHTDTQYF,TGCGCCAGCAGCTTGGTGGTCACTAGTCACACAGATACGCAGTATTTT
TRBV6-5,TRBJ1-2,TRBD1,CASSVNIGTGQGYTF,TGTGCCAGCAGCGTAAATATCGGGACAGGACAAGGCTACACCTTC
TRBV2,TRBJ2-7,-,CASSGSPYEQYF,TGTGCCAGCAGCGGGAGCCCCTACGAGCAGTACTTC